This TCR beta chain was observed in a study of identical twins. This clonotype was counted at least ten times. Its antigen is not identified. The study, taken as a whole, reports: Partial confounding of zero-insertion analyses by invariant MAIT and iNKT cells was possible. In drawing conclusions, the study used cross-sectional statistical analysis and did not follow the same donors. Sequences that were beta out-of-frame showed weaker excess twin sharing. Among out-of-frame alpha sequences shared by twins, low generation probability occurred in excess.

The CDR3 extends over 18 amino acids. CDR1 and CDR2 from the germline V gene are SGHAT and FQNNGV. Trimming cost V 5 bases and J 0 bases; bases outside gene matches: 9. TCRdb reprocessed the 5' RACE reads with MiXCR, giving one entry per CDR3 protein. The sample includes some 500,000 distinct CDR3 sequences, around a tenth of them seen just once. The sample also formed part of further work on yellow fever vaccine responses in identical twins.

The chain employs TRBV11-2 and TRBJ2-1; TRBD2 aligns across 11 bases. The source material was PBMCs. The TCR originated in a woman aged 18-29 years in good health. Here the CDR3 reads CASSIRPSGGSSYNEQFF. The CDR3 nucleotides are TGTGCCAGCAGCATTCGGCCTAGCGGGGGGAGCTCCTACAATGAGCAGTTCTTC.